This T cell receptor beta chain originates from a study of identical twins. TCRdb reprocessed the 5' RACE reads with MiXCR, giving one entry per CDR3 protein. The sample lists 600,000 to 700,000 distinct CDR3 sequences, over 20% occurring once. This CDR3 has 14 amino acids. The germline gives CDR1 LGHNA, CDR2 YSLEER. Trimming left V 1 base short and J 5 bases short, with 11 bases between. The sample holds a few counts of this clonotype. The same specimen was also included in a second study, on T cells expressing NK-cell markers.

The TCR originated in a woman under 30 in good health. The rearrangement joins TRBV4-3 to TRBJ1-2; D call uncertain. The sample taken for sequencing was PBMCs. The CDR3: CASSQVQEVYGYTF. In DNA, the CDR3 is TGCGCCAGCAGCCAAGTTCAAGAGGTGTATGGCTACACCTTC.